A single sample gave rise to the 16 T cell receptor beta chains below, sequenced in a study of PD-L1 blockade in urothelial cancer. Time point: pretreatment peripheral blood. The assay was immunoSEQ multiplex PCR, and TCRdb's table has in-frame clones only and misses some. The table includes approximately 90,000 clones, 80% to 85% detected once. Sequencing used PBMCs, obtained around atezolizumab (anti-PD-L1) treatment. The source is a man in his fifties or sixties with urothelial cancer.

V is TRBV7-9 and J is TRBJ1-1; TRBD1 matches at 9 bases. J lost 7 bases, V lost 7 bases, and 13 bases had no gene match. The CDR3 totals 15 residues. The V gene's germline CDR1 is SEHNR and CDR2 FQNEAQ (reference sequence). The CDR3 reads CASTLITGGYHEAFF. As DNA, the CDR3 is TGTGCCAGCACCCTCATTACAGGGGGCTACCATGAAGCTTTCTTT. The full variable domain, in which reference TRBV7-9 and TRBJ1-1 provide the parts outside the CDR3, is DTGVSQNPRHKITKRGQNVTFRCDPISEHNRLYWYRQTLGQGPEFLTYFQNEAQLEKSRLLSDRFSAERPKGSFSTLEIQRTEQGDSAMYLCASTLITGGYHEAFFGQGTRLTVV.

The gene calls are TRBV12-2 and TRBJ1-1. TRBV12-2 is annotated as a pseudogene. There are 16 residues in the CDR3. The CDR3 loop is CASRAQLAATNTEAFF. CDR3 nucleotide sequence: TGTGCAAGTCGCGCCCAGCTGGCGGCGACGAACACTGAAGCTTTCTTT.

The chain links TRBV7-2 to TRBJ1-3, with a weak D call TRBD1 (5 bases). The CDR3 runs to 15 residues. The V end was cut by 2 bases, the J end by 2 bases, with 10 bases between. The germline CDR1 and CDR2 sequences are SGHTA and FQGNSA. CDR3 region: CASSLTPTAGNTIYF. The CDR3 coding sequence is TGTGCCAGCAGCTTAACCCCGACAGCTGGAAACACCATATATTTT. The variable domain in full, with the rest retrieved from reference TRBV7-2 and TRBJ1-3, is GAGVSQSPSNKVTEKGKDVELRCDPISGHTALYWYRQSLGQGLEFLIYFQGNSAPDKSGLPSDRFSAERTGGSVSTLTIQRTQQEDSAVYLCASSLTPTAGNTIYFGEGSWLTVV.

The chain employs TRBV6-1 and TRBJ2-7; 8 bases align to TRBD1. V lost 4 bases to trimming and J lost 5 bases; unmatched junction nucleotides: 13. In germline, CDR1 is MNHNS, CDR2 SASEGT. This CDR3 contains 16 residues. The CDR3 nucleotides are TGTGCCAGCAGTGCCCCCAGGACAGGGAGTTCTCACGAGCAGTACTTC. As protein: CASSAPRTGSSHEQYF.

The CDR3 loop reads CASKSLTQGQAEAFF. The DNA of the CDR3 is TGTGCCAGCAAATCCCTGACACAGGGACAGGCTGAAGCTTTCTTT. The chain links TRBV5-6 to TRBJ1-1, with TRBD1 matching 8 bases. The CDR3 contains 15 residues. The V segment lost 6 bases and the J segment 6 bases; nucleotides outside the gene matches: 13. Germline V gene lookup returns CDR1 SGHDT and CDR2 YYEEEE.

The chain couples TRBV7-2 to TRBJ2-3; TRBD2 matches 8 bases. V was clipped by 1 base and J by 4 bases; unmatched bases: 4. CDR3 length: 15 amino acids. Germline V gene data show CDR1 as SGHTA and CDR2 as FQGNSA. The CDR3, as DNA: TGTGCCAGCAGCTTAGATGGCGGGGGGTCAGATACGCAGTATTTT. This gives the protein CASSLDGGGSDTQYF.

The J gene is TRBJ2-5, the V gene TRBV5-4, with 7 bases fitting TRBD2. V gave up 4 bases and J gave up 5 bases; unmatched junction bases: 20. The germline gives CDR1 SGHNT, CDR2 YYREEE (reference sequence). This CDR3 comprises 18 residues. CDR3 residues: CASSPGLRILPGRETQYF. CDR3 nucleotide sequence: TGTGCCAGCAGCCCTGGACTAAGGATACTCCCCGGGAGGGAGACCCAGTACTTC.

The chain joins TRBV28 to TRBJ1-2; TRBD1 matches 7 bases. The germline V gene encodes CDR1 MDHEN and CDR2 SYDVKM. The CDR3 loop spans 15 amino acids. J gave up 1 base and V 5 bases, and 7 bases lay outside the gene matches. The DNA of the CDR3 is TGTGCCAGCAGTCTCCGGGACAGAATTAACTATGGCTACACCTTC. Its translation is CASSLRDRINYGYTF.

CDR3 loop: CASSWRTGQSSYNEQFF. In DNA, the CDR3 is TGCGCCAGCAGCTGGAGGACAGGGCAAAGCTCCTACAATGAGCAGTTCTTC. The gene calls are TRBV5-1 and TRBJ2-1; TRBD1 matches 8 bases. This CDR3 contains 17 residues. J was trimmed by 0 bases and V by 3 bases; bases with no gene match: 8. Germline CDR1 and CDR2: SGHRS and YFSETQ.

The chain links TRBV5-1 to TRBJ2-5, with a weak D call TRBD1 (6 bases). CDR3 length equals 15 residues. V shed 0 bases and J shed 0 bases, with 9 bases lying between them. CDR1 is SGHRS, CDR2 YFSETQ, per germline. CDR3 region: CASSLGTAYQETQYF. DNA of the CDR3: TGCGCCAGCAGCTTGGGGACAGCGTACCAAGAGACCCAGTACTTC.

V gene TRBV25-1 combines with J gene TRBJ1-1; 7 positions agree with TRBD1. The CDR3 runs 11 residues. The germline V gene has CDR1 MGHDK and CDR2 SYGVNS. Losses at the gene ends were 7 bases for V and 11 bases for J; bases not matched to a gene: 7. The CDR3 here is CASIKGGIAFF. In DNA, the CDR3 is TGTGCCAGCATAAAAGGGGGCATTGCTTTCTTT.

The rearrangement uses TRBV28 and TRBJ1-5, with 10 bases aligning to TRBD1. This CDR3 is built from 13 residues. The V segment lost 8 bases and the J segment 7 bases; nucleotides outside the gene matches: 5. In germline, CDR1 is MDHEN, CDR2 SYDVKM. The CDR3 reads CASWGQGRQPQHF. The DNA of the CDR3 is TGTGCCAGCTGGGGACAGGGGCGGCAGCCCCAGCATTTT. Full variable domain (rest looked up from reference TRBV28 and TRBJ1-5): DVKVTQSSRYLVKRTGEKVFLECVQDMDHENMFWYRQDPGLGLRLIYFSYDVKMKEKGDIPEGYSVSREKKERFSLILESASTNQTSMYLCASWGQGRQPQHFGDGTRLSIL.

By share of the sample, this clone is medium-sized (0.01 to 0.1%). The chain carries TRBV5-1 and TRBJ2-1, with a weak D call TRBD1 (5 bases). V was clipped by 2 bases and J by 7 bases, with 10 bases between them. The germline gives CDR1 SGHRS, CDR2 YFSETQ. The CDR3 consists of 13 residues. CDR3 sequence (DNA): TGCGCCAGCAGCTTATGGACATTAAATGAGCAGTTCTTC. This gives the protein CASSLWTLNEQFF.

The rearrangement links TRBV6-1 to TRBJ2-1; TRBD2 aligns across 14 bases. The CDR3 is made up of 17 amino acids. CDR1 MNHNS and CDR2 SASEGT come from the germline V gene. J gave up 7 bases and V 4 bases, and 9 bases lay outside the gene matches. DNA for the CDR3: TGTGCCAGCAGTGTCCTAATGACTAGCGGGGGGGCGAATGAGCAGTTCTTC. It yields the protein CASSVLMTSGGANEQFF.

The V and J genes are TRBV10-3 and TRBJ1-5; D ambiguous. The V end was cut by 7 bases, the J end by 4 bases, with 11 bases between. CDR3 length: 13 residues. Germline V gene sequence: CDR1 ENHRY, CDR2 SYGVKD. The chain's CDR3 is CAIKMQENQPQHF. Here the CDR3 DNA reads TGTGCCATCAAAATGCAGGAAAATCAGCCCCAGCATTTT.

The CDR3 loop reads CASRQGTENTEAFF. As DNA, the CDR3 is TGTGCCAGCAGACAGGGGACTGAGAACACTGAAGCTTTCTTT. This rearrangement joins TRBV7-2 to TRBJ1-1; 7 nucleotides line up with TRBD1. Trimming at V came to 6 bases and at J to 1 base, leaving 5 bases not matched to a gene. The CDR3 runs 14 residues. CDR1 is SGHTA, CDR2 FQGNSA, per germline. Supplemented by reference TRBV7-2 and TRBJ1-1, the full variable domain reads GAGVSQSPSNKVTEKGKDVELRCDPISGHTALYWYRQSLGQGLEFLIYFQGNSAPDKSGLPSDRFSAERTGGSVSTLTIQRTQQEDSAVYLCASRQGTENTEAFFGQGTRLTVV.